The 27 T cell receptor beta chains given below trace back to one sample, sequenced in a study of blood T cell repertoires in COVID-19. Using immunoSEQ multiplex PCR, the repertoire was profiled, and TCRdb retains in-frame clones only, with some absent. Of 300,000 to 450,000 clones listed, over 75% are singletons. Sample: peripheral blood. Receptors originate from a woman in her sixties or seventies with COVID-19, enrolled during active disease.

V is TRBV6-1 and J is TRBJ2-5; TRBD2 matches 10 bases. The J segment lost 2 bases and the V segment lost 2 bases, leaving 14 bases of the junction unmatched. The germline CDR1 and CDR2 sequences are MNHNS and SASEGT. The CDR3 is 19 residues long. The DNA of the CDR3 is TGTGCCAGCAGTGAATACTTCGGGGTGGGACTAGCGATACAAGAGACCCAGTACTTC. It encodes CASSEYFGVGLAIQETQYF.

This chain uses TRBV7-3 with TRBJ2-2; TRBD1 might be the D (5 bases). CDR1 and CDR2 from the germline V gene are SGHTA and FQGTGA. Trimming removed 4 bases at V and 3 bases at J, with 12 bases between. The CDR3 totals 15 residues. In DNA, the CDR3 is TGTGCCAGCAGCTCCCAGACAGACTACACCGGGGAGCTGTTTTTT. Translated: CASSSQTDYTGELFF.

The CDR3 region has the DNA TGTGCCAGTAGTCCGCGGGACAGTGCCCTAAACAATGAGCAGTTCTTC. Translating gives CASSPRDSALNNEQFF. This chain joins TRBV19 and TRBJ2-1; TRBD1 is a possible D gene (7 bases). CDR3 length: 16 residues. V lost 5 bases and J 5 bases, leaving 19 bases between the germline ends. CDR1 LNHDA and CDR2 SQIVND come from the germline V gene (reference sequence).

A word on this clone: One junction end does not reproduce the germline sequence, and a read error may be involved. This chain joins TRBV4-1 and TRBJ2-3; the match to TRBD1 covers 8 bases. In germline, CDR1 is MGHRA, CDR2 YSYEKL. The CDR3 extends over 17 amino acids. The CDR3 sequence: CASTQWGDRGNTDTQYF. The CDR3 DNA sequence: TGCGCCAGCACCCAATGGGGAGACAGGGGCAACACAGATACGCAGTATTTT.

J is TRBJ2-3 and V is TRBV24-1, with a weak D call TRBD2 (6 bases). The CDR3 extends over 15 amino acids. The germline V gene has CDR1 KGHDR and CDR2 SFDVKD. Trimming pared 10 bases from V and 1 base from J, leaving 17 bases between. The CDR3 loop reads CATVSTGARTDTQYF. The CDR3 region has the DNA TGTGCCACTGTATCGACGGGAGCTCGCACAGATACGCAGTATTTT.

The chain is built from TRBV2 and TRBJ1-5; D may be TRBD1 (5 bases). The germline gives CDR1 SNHLY, CDR2 FYNNEI. This CDR3 has 15 residues. V was trimmed by 1 base and J by 7 bases, leaving 14 bases between them. Here the CDR3 reads CASSEGDFGGQPQHF. The CDR3 bases are TGTGCCAGCAGTGAAGGGGACTTTGGTGGGCAGCCCCAGCATTTT.

The J gene is TRBJ2-7, the V gene TRBV5-1; 11 bases fit TRBD2. The CDR3 spans 16 residues. V lost 4 bases, J lost 4 bases, and 10 bases stayed unmatched. Germline V gene data show CDR1 as SGHRS and CDR2 as YFSETQ. CDR3 in DNA: TGCGCCAGCAGCCCGGGTTCTAGCGGGGGGCTTTACGAGCAGTACTTC. It yields the protein CASSPGSSGGLYEQYF. Using reference TRBV5-1 and TRBJ2-7 for the parts outside the CDR3, the full variable domain is KAGVTQTPRYLIKTRGQQVTLSCSPISGHRSVSWYQQTPGQGLQFLFEYFSETQRNKGNFPGRFSGRQFSNSRSEMNVSTLELGDSALYLCASSPGSSGGLYEQYFGPGTRLTVT.

The gene calls are TRBV7-2 and TRBJ2-1; TRBD2 agrees at 7 bases. V was clipped by 3 bases and J by 5 bases; unmatched bases: 13. Germline CDR1 reads SGHTA; CDR2 reads FQGNSA. This CDR3 is 17 amino acids long. The CDR3 bases are TGTGCCAGCAGCTTTTACAGACTAGCAAACGCCAACAATGAGCAGTTCTTC. It encodes CASSFYRLANANNEQFF.

This sequence joins TRBV5-5 and TRBJ1-4; D may be TRBD1 (5 bases). With 6 bases removed from V and 7 bases from J, the gap between germline ends came to 16 bases. In germline, CDR1 is SGHKS, CDR2 YYEKEE (reference sequence). The CDR3 totals 14 residues. The CDR3 loop reads CASMPGGKGEKLFF. The CDR3 nucleotides are TGTGCCAGCATGCCCGGGGGGAAAGGTGAAAAACTGTTTTTT.

The rearrangement uses TRBV5-5 and TRBJ1-3; tentative D call: TRBD1 (6 bases). Germline assignment: CDR1 SGHKS and CDR2 YYEKEE (reference sequence). The V end lost 4 bases, the J end lost 2 bases, and 16 bases lay between the germline ends. The CDR3 has 16 amino acids. Here the CDR3 DNA reads TGTGCCAGCAGCCGGAACCTACAGGGAACTGGAAACACCATATATTTT. Translating gives CASSRNLQGTGNTIYF.

The chain employs TRBV19 and TRBJ1-4; D is uncertain. With 3 bases removed from V and 8 bases from J, the gap between germline ends came to 7 bases. The CDR3 has 12 amino acids. Germline assignment: CDR1 LNHDA and CDR2 SQIVND (reference sequence). CDR3 nucleotides: TGTGCCAGTAGTATTGGGAGCGAAAAACTGTTTTTT. Translating it yields CASSIGSEKLFF.

The V and J genes are TRBV7-2 and TRBJ1-3; tentative D call: TRBD1 (6 bases). Germline CDR1 is SGHTA and CDR2 is FQGNSA. The CDR3 extends over 17 amino acids. V was pared by 2 bases and J by 4 bases, with 18 bases between. The CDR3, as DNA: TGTGCCAGCAGCTTAAGGAGTCTGGGGGCGTTGGGAAACACCATATATTTT. This sequence encodes CASSLRSLGALGNTIYF. Full variable domain (missing parts from reference TRBV7-2 and TRBJ1-3): GAGVSQSPSNKVTEKGKDVELRCDPISGHTALYWYRQSLGQGLEFLIYFQGNSAPDKSGLPSDRFSAERTGGSVSTLTIQRTQQEDSAVYLCASSLRSLGALGNTIYFGEGSWLTVV.

This chain links TRBV12-3 or TRBV12-4 with TRBJ1-1; a weak D match, TRBD1 (6 bases). This CDR3 is 13 amino acids long. V lost 6 bases to trimming and J lost 5 bases, with 13 bases between them. The chain's CDR3 is CASRKMDRTEAFF. The CDR3 DNA sequence: TGTGCCAGCAGGAAGATGGACAGAACTGAAGCTTTCTTT.

The chain carries TRBV3-1 (or the pseudogene TRBV3-2) and TRBJ2-5; 7 bases map to TRBD1. This CDR3 contains 13 residues. Germline lookup yields CDR1 LGHDT and CDR2 YNNKEL (reference sequence). The junction had 1 base not matched to a gene; V was cut back by 2 bases and J by 4 bases. This chain's CDR3 is CASSQHRGETQYF. CDR3 nucleotide sequence: TGTGCCAGCAGCCAACACAGGGGAGAGACCCAGTACTTC.

The genes are TRBV29-1 and TRBJ1-1, with 9 bases lining up with TRBD1. V lost 8 bases, J lost 1 base, and 2 bases stayed unmatched. This CDR3 region has 12 residues. CDR1 is SQVTM and CDR2 is ANQGSEA in the germline V gene. CDR3 in DNA: TGCAGCACGGACAGGGGGAACACTGAAGCTTTCTTT. Protein sequence: CSTDRGNTEAFF.

The chain couples TRBV9 to TRBJ2-7; the match to TRBD1 covers 9 bases. The CDR3 consists of 16 residues. V shed 3 bases and J 4 bases; nucleotides not matched to a gene: 11. The germline V gene encodes CDR1 SGDLS and CDR2 YYNGEE. The CDR3 DNA reads as TGTGCCAGCAGCGCCATGCCGGGACAGGGAGTTTACGAGCAGTACTTC. Protein sequence: CASSAMPGQGVYEQYF.

This chain uses TRBV7-3 with TRBJ2-1; TRBD2 matches at 8 bases. The J segment lost 1 base and the V segment lost 3 bases, leaving 2 bases of the junction unmatched. CDR3 length: 15 residues. CDR1 and CDR2 from the germline V gene are SGHTA and FQGTGA. The CDR3 here is CASSFLAGSYNEQFF. In DNA, the CDR3 is TGTGCCAGCAGCTTCCTAGCGGGTTCCTACAATGAGCAGTTCTTC.

Comments on this clone: This specimen includes other DNA sequences encoding the same CDR3. The chain recombines TRBV5-4 with TRBJ1-2; weak D call: TRBD1 (6 bases). The V gene's germline CDR1 is SGHNT and CDR2 YYREEE (reference sequence). V was cut by 0 bases and J by 4 bases, with 7 bases left in between. The CDR3 consists of 13 residues. Here the CDR3 reads CASSLDRVYGYTF. In DNA, the CDR3 is TGTGCCAGCAGCTTGGACAGGGTCTATGGCTACACCTTC. The variable domain in full, with the rest retrieved from reference TRBV5-4 and TRBJ1-2, is ETGVTQSPTHLIKTRGQQVTLRCSSQSGHNTVSWYQQALGQGPQFIFQYYREEENGRGNFPPRFSGLQFPNYSSELNVNALELDDSALYLCASSLDRVYGYTFGSGTRLTVV.

The V gene is TRBV6-6, the J gene TRBJ1-2, with 7 bases fitting TRBD1. Per germline, CDR1 MNHNY and CDR2 SVGAGI (reference sequence). V lost 6 bases to trimming and J lost 0 bases; unmatched junction nucleotides: 7. This CDR3 region has 15 residues. CDR3 residues: CASSLPGQPNYGYTF. Here the CDR3 DNA reads TGTGCCAGCAGCCTACCGGGACAGCCTAACTATGGCTACACCTTC.

The chain couples TRBV5-1 to TRBJ1-2, with 7 bases matching TRBD1. The V gene's germline CDR1 is SGHRS and CDR2 YFSETQ. J was trimmed by 4 bases and V by 4 bases; bases with no gene match: 13. The CDR3 loop spans 16 amino acids. CDR3 sequence (DNA): TGCGCCAGCAGCCGTACCGACAGGGCAGGAGGCTATGGCTACACCTTC. Translating it yields CASSRTDRAGGYGYTF. The full variable domain, completed using reference TRBV5-1 and TRBJ1-2, is KAGVTQTPRYLIKTRGQQVTLSCSPISGHRSVSWYQQTPGQGLQFLFEYFSETQRNKGNFPGRFSGRQFSNSRSEMNVSTLELGDSALYLCASSRTDRAGGYGYTFGSGTRLTVV.

The gene calls are TRBV18 and TRBJ1-1; D is ambiguous. Per germline, CDR1 KGHSH and CDR2 LQKENI. This CDR3 region has 12 residues. Trimming stripped 2 bases from V and 5 bases from J, with 6 bases between. The DNA of the CDR3 is TGTGCCAGCTCACCAAGGGAGACTGAAGCTTTCTTT. This sequence encodes CASSPRETEAFF.

This clone was seen only a few times. V and J are TRBV11-2 and TRBJ1-3; D remains unclear. The germline CDR1 and CDR2 sequences are SGHAT and FQNNGV. Between the trimmed V and J ends, which lost 5 bases and 2 bases, there was a span of 10 bases. The CDR3 is 14 amino acids. The CDR3 sequence is CASSLSLPGNTIYF. CDR3 DNA sequence: TGTGCCAGCAGCCTTAGCCTTCCTGGAAACACCATATATTTT.

In this sample, this clone turned up once. V usage is TRBV7-2 and J usage is TRBJ2-7; no firm D call. The CDR3 runs 13 residues. CDR1 is SGHTA and CDR2 is FQGNSA in the germline V gene. V lost 6 bases and J 1 base, leaving 10 bases between the germline ends. This CDR3 is CASSSFTSYEQYF. The CDR3 nucleotides read TGTGCCAGCAGTTCTTTTACATCCTACGAGCAGTACTTC.

The chain has TRBV11-2 and TRBJ2-7; TRBD2 might be the D (5 bases). Trimming took 1 base from V and 1 from J, leaving 11 bases between them. This CDR3 has 15 amino acids. CDR1 and CDR2 from the germline V gene are SGHAT and FQNNGV. Here the CDR3 reads CASSLVSADSYEQYF. Written as DNA, the CDR3 is TGTGCCAGCAGCTTAGTGTCAGCGGATTCCTACGAGCAGTACTTC.

In DNA, the CDR3 is TGTGCCAGCAGGTCTCAGGGGTACTCTACTAACTATGGCTACACCTTC. Amino acids: CASRSQGYSTNYGYTF. The J gene is TRBJ1-2, the V gene TRBV27; possible D gene TRBD1, 6 bases. Germline V lookup: CDR1 MNHEY, CDR2 SMNVEV (reference sequence). This CDR3 has 16 amino acids. The ends were cut back, 6 bases at V and 0 bases at J, with 17 bases in the middle.

This chain uses TRBV7-8 with TRBJ1-1; weak D call: TRBD1 (5 bases). CDR1 SGHVS and CDR2 FQNEAQ come from the germline V gene. V was trimmed by 6 bases and J by 7 bases, leaving 15 bases between them. The CDR3 is made up of 13 amino acids. CDR3 sequence: CASRLHPTGEAFF. The CDR3 region has the DNA TGTGCCAGCAGACTACATCCCACAGGTGAAGCTTTCTTT.

This chain links TRBV5-1 with TRBJ2-1, with 7 nucleotides matching TRBD1. With V trimmed by 1 base and J by 0 bases, 4 bases remained unmatched. Germline V gives CDR1 SGHRS, CDR2 YFSETQ. The CDR3 is 16 residues long. CDR3 nucleotides: TGCGCCAGCAGCTTGATTCGGGACAGCTCCTACAATGAGCAGTTCTTC. Its translation: CASSLIRDSSYNEQFF.